The next 16 T cell receptor beta chains were all read from a single sample in a study of T-cell reconstitution after alpha-beta-depleted transplantation in children. Library preparation (for TCRbeta) was performed with unique molecular identifiers. In TCRdb, the PCR reads were re-called with MiXCR into one record per CDR3 protein. The profile shows more than 200,000 distinct CDR3 sequences, roughly 26% of them singletons. This specimen consisted of PBMCs, obtained before TCRalphabeta/CD19-depleted stem cell transplant. The receptors come from a girl aged 2 to 10 with Fanconi anemia, due to receive a stem cell transplant.

This CDR3 is CASSLYSGIFYEQYF. The DNA of the CDR3 is TGTGCCAGCAGTTTATATAGCGGGATATTCTACGAGCAGTACTTC. The genes are TRBV28 and TRBJ2-7; 8 bases agree with TRBD2. V dropped 1 base and J dropped 3; count of bases not matched to a gene: 5. The CDR3 is made up of 15 amino acids. Germline lookup yields CDR1 MDHEN and CDR2 SYDVKM.

The chain links TRBV6-5 to TRBJ2-7, with 9 nucleotides matching TRBD1. The V and J ends lost 2 bases and 5 bases, in that order; junction bases with no gene match: 7. The V gene's germline CDR1 is MNHEY and CDR2 SVGAGI. The CDR3 length is 15 residues. CDR3 residues: CASSYSGTGIHEQYF. The CDR3 nucleotides are TGTGCCAGCAGTTACAGTGGGACAGGGATTCACGAGCAGTACTTC.

The V gene is TRBV20-1, the J gene TRBJ1-5; 7 bases match TRBD1. The CDR3 totals 14 residues. Losses at the gene ends were 0 bases for V and 4 bases for J; bases not matched to a gene: 3. CDR1 and CDR2 (germline): DFQATT, SNEGSKA (reference sequence). The chain's CDR3 is CSARDPQGNQPQHF. The CDR3 DNA follows: TGCAGTGCTAGAGATCCACAGGGGAATCAGCCCCAGCATTTT.

The V gene is TRBV11-2, the J gene TRBJ2-3, with D unresolved. From germline, CDR1 is SGHAT and CDR2 FQNNGV. The length of the CDR3 is 18 residues. Trimming left V 5 bases short and J 0 bases short, with 21 bases between. The CDR3 sequence: CASSARFRPGPSTDTQYF. The CDR3 bases are TGTGCCAGCAGCGCGCGGTTCCGACCGGGCCCGAGCACAGATACGCAGTATTTT.

The chain carries TRBV15 and TRBJ2-5; TRBD2 matches at 11 bases. The CDR3 spans 20 residues. Germline V gives CDR1 LNHNV, CDR2 YYDKDF (reference sequence). V lost 0 bases and J lost 2; bases outside the gene matches: 14. The CDR3 region has the DNA TGTGCCACCAGCAGAGACAGGGGGCCTAGCGGGAGGATCGGGCAAGAGACCCAGTACTTC. Amino acids: CATSRDRGPSGRIGQETQYF.

This clonotype has at least ten counts. This chain joins TRBV7-2 and TRBJ2-7, with unresolved D. Looked up from germline, CDR1 is SGHTA and CDR2 is FQGNSA. Trimming removed 5 bases from V and 2 bases from J, with 10 bases in between. The length of the CDR3 is 13 residues. For the CDR3, the DNA is TGTGCCAGCAGCGGAGAACTTACCTACGAGCAGTACTTC. Its translation is CASSGELTYEQYF. Full variable domain (rest looked up from reference TRBV7-2 and TRBJ2-7): GAGVSQSPSNKVTEKGKDVELRCDPISGHTALYWYRQSLGQGLEFLIYFQGNSAPDKSGLPSDRFSAERTGGSVSTLTIQRTQQEDSAVYLCASSGELTYEQYFGPGTRLTVT.

This clonotype was seen a few times. The chain links TRBV7-8 to TRBJ2-2; D is perhaps TRBD1 (5 bases). The V end lost 1 base, the J end lost 8 bases, and 5 bases lay between the germline ends. This CDR3 spans 12 amino acids. CDR1 is SGHVS, CDR2 FQNEAQ, per germline. CDR3 nucleotide sequence: TGTGCCAGCAGCTTAGACAGGGGGGAGCTGTTTTTT. It yields the protein CASSLDRGELFF.

The table lists this clonotype with many counts. This chain links TRBV29-1 with TRBJ2-1, with TRBD1 matching 7 bases. The CDR3 length is 10 residues. Germline loops: CDR1 SQVTM, CDR2 ANQGSEA. The trim removed 2 bases at V and 16 bases at J, leaving 5 bases unmatched. The DNA for the CDR3 is TGCAGCGTTGAAACCGGGACAGCTTTCTTC. Its translation is CSVETGTAFF.

This clonotype was seen ten or more times. V gene TRBV19 combines with J gene TRBJ2-1; 8 nucleotides agree with TRBD2. The CDR3 length is 15 residues. V shed 0 bases, J shed 6 bases, and the junction held 4 bases outside the gene matches. Germline assignment: CDR1 LNHDA and CDR2 SQIVND (reference sequence). The CDR3 coding sequence is TGTGCCAGTAGTATAGAGGGACTAGTCTTCAATGAGCAGTTCTTC. It is translated as CASSIEGLVFNEQFF.

This clonotype was found many times. The gene calls are TRBV20-1 and TRBJ2-7; TRBD1 or TRBD2 may be the D gene (7 bases each). Between the trimmed V and J ends, which lost 3 bases and 3 bases, there was a span of 15 bases. Germline CDR1 DFQATT, CDR2 SNEGSKA (reference sequence). The CDR3 covers 14 residues. The CDR3 DNA reads TGCAGTGCTAGCTATCTCAGGGGGGGCTACGAGCAGTACTTC. It translates to CSASYLRGGYEQYF.

The chain links TRBV20-1 to TRBJ2-7; D is ambiguous. CDR1 and CDR2 (germline): DFQATT, SNEGSKA (reference sequence). The CDR3 runs to 12 residues. Trimming left V 3 bases short and J 0 bases short, with 6 bases between. CDR3 protein: CSARNSSYEQYF. The CDR3 DNA sequence: TGCAGTGCTAGGAACAGCTCCTACGAGCAGTACTTC.

This clonotype came up many times. This rearrangement joins TRBV18 to TRBJ2-3; 7 bases fit TRBD2. The CDR3 has 16 residues. Germline-derived CDR1 and CDR2 are KGHSH and LQKENI. With V trimmed by 6 bases and J by 1 base, 10 bases remained unmatched. The CDR3 region is CASSLIRDYRTDTQYF. Written as DNA, the CDR3 is TGTGCCAGCTCCCTCATCCGGGACTACCGCACAGATACGCAGTATTTT.

The chain is built from TRBV20-1 and TRBJ2-1, with 13 nucleotides matching TRBD2. V lost 0 bases, J lost 8 bases, and 10 bases stayed unmatched. CDR3 length: 17 amino acids. Germline CDR1 reads DFQATT; CDR2 reads SNEGSKA (reference sequence). The CDR3 spells CSARDYRTSGRGYEQFF. The CDR3 bases are TGCAGTGCTAGAGATTATCGGACTAGCGGGAGAGGCTATGAGCAGTTCTTC.

This clonotype was counted a single time. V usage is TRBV28 and J usage is TRBJ1-5; perhaps TRBD1 as D (5 bases). The CDR3 runs to 15 residues. Germline CDR1 MDHEN, CDR2 SYDVKM. Trimming removed 3 bases at V and 3 bases at J, with 12 bases between. The CDR3 bases are TGTGCCAGCAGTTTGCCCGCAGGGTACAATCAGCCCCAGCATTTT. It codes for CASSLPAGYNQPQHF.

The chain has TRBV3-1 and TRBJ2-1; D possibly uses TRBD1 or TRBD2 (5 bases each). The CDR3 has 13 amino acids. Germline values: CDR1 LGHDT, CDR2 YNNKEL (reference sequence). Trimming shortened V by 3 bases and J by 9 bases, and 12 bases separated the two germline ends. CDR3: CASSQLGVREQFF. Written as DNA, the CDR3 is TGTGCCAGCAGCCAGCTGGGGGTCCGTGAGCAGTTCTTC.

This clonotype occurred a few times. The V gene is TRBV6-5, the J gene TRBJ2-7; TRBD2 matches 12 bases. J was trimmed by 2 bases and V by 6 bases; bases with no gene match: 5. Germline assignment: CDR1 MNHEY and CDR2 SVGAGI. The CDR3 consists of 15 residues. CDR3 bases: TGTGCCAGCAGGATTACTAGCGGGGGGACCTACGAGCAGTACTTC. Amino acid sequence: CASRITSGGTYEQYF.